This TCR beta chain was captured by sequencing in a study of T-cell reconstitution after alpha-beta-depleted transplantation in children. This clonotype was seen more than once but under ten times. The CDR3 has 14 residues. The ends were cut back, 2 bases at V and 8 bases at J, with 15 bases in the middle. Germline V gives CDR1 DFQATT, CDR2 SNEGSKA (reference sequence). Unique molecular identifiers featured in how the TCRbeta library was prepared. TCRdb redid the calling of the PCR reads with MiXCR, one entry per CDR3 protein. Among around 410,000 distinct CDR3 sequences listed, approximately 11% were seen once.

V usage is TRBV20-1 and J usage is TRBJ1-4; no clear D gene. The receptor was isolated from a human donor who donated a stem cell graft to a child with acute myeloid leukemia. The starting material was PBMCs from the stem cell graft donor, obtained from the stem cell graft. The CDR3 here is CSARRATSGEKLFF. Here the CDR3 DNA reads TGCAGTGCTAGAAGGGCCACCAGCGGGGAAAAACTGTTTTTT.